The 30 T cell receptor beta chains reported below all come from one sample, sequenced in a study of regulatory T cells in long-lasting Graves disease. The time point: persistent/refractory GD, antithyroid drugs over 5 years with positive TRAb. Extracted RNA from PBMCs served as the source of the TCR library. According to the study, TCR beta libraries were built with iRepertoire HTBI primers and CDR3-region Arm-PCR. In TCRdb, the multiplex PCR reads were re-called with MiXCR into one record per CDR3 protein. The sample includes 500,000 to 800,000 distinct CDR3 sequences, around 30% of them seen just once. The material was peripheral blood mononuclear cells (PBMCs), obtained when the disease was refractory, from a patient treated with antithyroid drugs. The receptor set was obtained from a female donor with Graves disease.

The rearrangement joins TRBV25-1 to TRBJ1-2; 7 positions match TRBD1. V shed 2 bases, J shed 10 bases, and the junction held 4 bases outside the gene matches. Germline V gene lookup returns CDR1 MGHDK and CDR2 SYGVNS. The CDR3 has 12 amino acids. The CDR3 region has the DNA TGTGCCAGCAGTGAACCCCAGGGGGACTACACCTTC. This sequence encodes CASSEPQGDYTF.

V gene TRBV6-5 combines with J gene TRBJ2-5; 11 bases fit TRBD2. This CDR3 is 18 amino acids long. The ends lost 0 bases at V and 1 base at J; junction bases unmatched: 7. From germline, CDR1 is MNHEY and CDR2 SVGAGI. CDR3 DNA: TGTGCCAGCAGTTACTCGTTTGGGGGGACTAGCGGCCAAGAGACCCAGTACTTC. Amino acid sequence: CASSYSFGGTSGQETQYF.

This clonotype was counted only a few times. The gene calls are TRBV3-1 and TRBJ1-4, with D tentatively TRBD1 (5 bases). From germline, CDR1 is LGHDT and CDR2 YNNKEL (reference sequence). V lost 5 bases to trimming and J lost 3 bases, with 16 bases between them. The CDR3 has 16 amino acids. The CDR3 spells CASSYLPGISNEKLFF. CDR3 sequence (DNA): TGTGCCAGCAGCTACCTTCCAGGGATCTCTAATGAAAAACTGTTTTTT.

Regarding this clonotype: The germline gene is not matched at one end of the junction; a read error may be the cause. The chain couples TRBV2 to TRBJ2-4; D could derive from TRBD1 or TRBD2 (5 bases each). The CDR3 contains 14 residues. The germline V gene has CDR1 SNHLY and CDR2 FYNNEI. Here the CDR3 reads CVSERGGDKSIQYF. CDR3 nucleotides: TGTGTCAGCGAACGGGGCGGTGACAAAAGCATTCAGTACTTC.

This clonotype came up a few times. The chain carries TRBV12-3 or TRBV12-4 and TRBJ1-2; 9 nucleotides align to TRBD1. The CDR3 sequence is 16 residues long. The ends lost 4 bases at V and 4 bases at J; junction bases unmatched: 10. The CDR3 loop reads CASSSWDREGVYGYTF. CDR3 DNA sequence: TGTGCCAGCAGTTCCTGGGACAGGGAAGGAGTCTATGGCTACACCTTC.

The gene calls are TRBV10-3 and TRBJ1-3; 9 bases align to TRBD1. The J segment lost 4 bases and the V segment lost 10 bases, leaving 8 bases of the junction unmatched. There are 14 residues in the CDR3. Germline V CDR1 and CDR2: ENHRY, SYGVKD. CDR3 nucleotides: TGTGCCAGCCGGGACAGGGTATCAGGAAACACCATATATTTT. As protein: CASRDRVSGNTIYF.

This chain joins TRBV7-9 and TRBJ2-2; TRBD2 matches at 14 bases. The V segment lost 5 bases and the J segment 5 bases; nucleotides outside the gene matches: 4. From germline, CDR1 is SEHNR and CDR2 FQNEAQ (reference sequence). This CDR3 has 16 amino acids. The CDR3 nucleotides read TGTGCCAGCAGCGGGACTAGCGGGAGACAAACCGGGGAGCTGTTTTTT. Its protein product is CASSGTSGRQTGELFF.

This clonotype was seen at least ten times. The chain couples TRBV7-9 to TRBJ2-7; TRBD2 matches at 9 bases. The ends lost 6 bases at V and 0 bases at J; junction bases unmatched: 6. This CDR3 has 15 amino acids. In germline, CDR1 is SEHNR, CDR2 FQNEAQ (reference sequence). The CDR3, as DNA: TGTGCCAGCAGTCCTCGACTAGCGGCCTCCTACGAGCAGTACTTC. Translation gives CASSPRLAASYEQYF.

The genes are TRBV6-2 or TRBV6-3 and TRBJ2-1; 12 bases map to TRBD2. The CDR3 is 15 residues long. V lost 4 bases to trimming and J lost 6 bases; unmatched junction nucleotides: 4. Germline CDR1 MNHEY, CDR2 SVGEGT. The CDR3 region has the DNA TGTGCCAGCAGTTTACTAGCGGGAGGTACCAATGAGCAGTTCTTC. Translation gives CASSLLAGGTNEQFF.

The rearrangement links TRBV10-3 to TRBJ1-2; 9 bases align to TRBD1. This CDR3 contains 16 residues. CDR1 ENHRY and CDR2 SYGVKD come from the germline V gene. V shed 3 bases and J 4 bases; nucleotides not matched to a gene: 9. The CDR3: CAISDRGTGLTYGYTF. CDR3 DNA: TGTGCCATCAGTGACCGAGGGACAGGGTTGACCTATGGCTACACCTTC.

As concerns this clonotype: A read error may be the cause here, since a much bigger clone is one base away. The chain uses TRBV2 and TRBJ2-7, with a tentative D call TRBD1 (6 bases). The CDR3 loop spans 13 amino acids. The V and J ends lost 8 bases and 2 bases respectively, with 13 bases between them. Germline V gene lookup returns CDR1 SNHLY and CDR2 FYNNEI. The CDR3, as DNA: TGTGCCAGCCTGATGACAGGACCCTACGAGCAGTACTTC. Translating gives CASLMTGPYEQYF.

The genes are TRBV15 and TRBJ2-5, with 11 bases fitting TRBD2. Germline V CDR1 and CDR2: LNHNV, YYDKDF (reference sequence). J lost 7 bases, V lost 0 bases, and 19 bases had no gene match. The CDR3 has 20 residues. The CDR3 DNA sequence: TGTGCCACCAGCAGAGATACCCTAGCGGGAGGTAAACTCCCTGGGAGGACCCAGTACTTC. Translating gives CATSRDTLAGGKLPGRTQYF.

The chain uses TRBV15 and TRBJ1-2; 8 bases agree with TRBD1. The CDR3 loop spans 14 amino acids. Trimming removed 5 bases from V and 4 bases from J; junction bases left unmatched: 6. Germline V gene data show CDR1 as LNHNV and CDR2 as YYDKDF (reference sequence). The CDR3: CATSLGQGRYGYTF. CDR3 DNA: TGTGCCACCAGCCTTGGACAGGGCCGCTATGGCTACACCTTC. Looking up the rest from reference TRBV15 and TRBJ1-2 gives the full variable domain: DAMVIQNPRYQVTQFGKPVTLSCSQTLNHNVMYWYQQKSSQAPKLLFHYYDKDFNNEADTPDNFQSRRPNTSFCFLDIRSPGLGDTAMYLCATSLGQGRYGYTFGSGTRLTVV.

This clonotype came up a few times. V and J are TRBV20-1 and TRBJ1-4; D is perhaps TRBD1 (6 bases). V was trimmed by 4 bases and J by 2 bases, leaving 11 bases between them. Germline V lookup: CDR1 DFQATT, CDR2 SNEGSKA (reference sequence). The CDR3 sequence is 14 residues long. This chain's CDR3 is CSAKRQVTNEKLFF. DNA of the CDR3: TGCAGTGCTAAAAGACAGGTGACTAATGAAAAACTGTTTTTT.

The V call is TRBV18, the J call TRBJ1-5; the D is unclear. The V end lost 0 bases, the J end lost 6 bases, and 15 bases lay between the germline ends. This CDR3 has 16 amino acids. Germline V gene lookup returns CDR1 KGHSH and CDR2 LQKENI. The CDR3 loop reads CASSPPGGDIGQPQHF. CDR3 DNA sequence: TGTGCCAGCTCACCACCCGGCGGAGATATCGGTCAGCCCCAGCATTTT.

This clonotype was picked up a small number of times. The rearrangement joins TRBV7-9 to TRBJ1-4, with 7 bases identical to TRBD1. In germline, CDR1 is SEHNR, CDR2 FQNEAQ (reference sequence). This CDR3 comprises 14 residues. V was pared by 5 bases and J by 6 bases, with 6 bases of the junction left unmatched. In DNA form, the CDR3 reads TGTGCCAGCAGCAAACAGGGGTGGGATGAAAAACTGTTTTTT. This gives the protein CASSKQGWDEKLFF.

This rearrangement joins TRBV2 to TRBJ2-5; the D is unclear. From germline, CDR1 is SNHLY and CDR2 FYNNEI. Trimming pared 7 bases from V and 3 bases from J, leaving 9 bases between. The CDR3 is made up of 12 amino acids. CDR3 amino acids: CASMGSKETQYF. The CDR3 nucleotides read TGTGCCAGCATGGGCAGTAAAGAGACCCAGTACTTC.

This clonotype was counted only a few times. The chain links TRBV6-1 to TRBJ1-6, with 12 bases lining up with TRBD1. The V gene's germline CDR1 is MNHNS and CDR2 SASEGT. The CDR3 is 16 amino acids. Losses at the gene ends were 4 bases for V and 7 bases for J; bases not matched to a gene: 5. The CDR3 DNA reads TGTGCCAGCAGTGGGGACAGGGGGCGCGAGAATTCACCCCTCCACTTT. This sequence encodes CASSGDRGRENSPLHF.

This chain links TRBV29-1 with TRBJ2-7; 7 positions agree with TRBD2. Germline loops: CDR1 SQVTM, CDR2 ANQGSEA. The CDR3 is 14 amino acids. Germline trimming cut 3 bases from V and 0 bases from J; bases unmatched to any gene: 5. For the CDR3, the DNA is TGCAGCGTTGATTCGGGAGGTTCCTCCTACGAGCAGTACTTC. Amino acid sequence: CSVDSGGSSYEQYF.

This rearrangement joins TRBV28 to TRBJ1-4; D is ambiguous. Trimming stripped 5 bases from V and 8 bases from J, with 18 bases between. The germline CDR1 and CDR2 sequences are MDHEN and SYDVKM. This CDR3 is 15 amino acids long. CDR3 nucleotide sequence: TGTGCCAGCAGTAATCCTCCTGCCCCAACGGAAAAACTGTTTTTT. It codes for CASSNPPAPTEKLFF.

Of note for this clonotype: This may arise from a read error, as a much more abundant clone is one base away. This chain connects TRBV12-5 to TRBJ1-1, with TRBD1 as a possible D gene (6 bases). The CDR3 is 16 amino acids. Germline V gene lookup returns CDR1 LGHNT and CDR2 FRNRAP. Trimming took off 4 bases at V and 0 bases at J, with 15 bases between the two ends. As DNA, the CDR3 is TGTGCTAGTGGTTCGCGTACGGGGGCTTTGAACACTGAAGCTTTCTTT. Protein product: CASGSRTGALNTEAFF. The whole variable domain, remainder taken from reference TRBV12-5 and TRBJ1-1, is DARVTQTPRHKVTEMGQEVTMRCQPILGHNTVFWYRQTMMQGLELLAYFRNRAPLDDSGMPKDRFSAEMPDATLATLKIQPSEPRDSAVYFCASGSRTGALNTEAFFGQGTRLTVV.

The V call is TRBV29-1, the J call TRBJ2-2; a possible D gene is TRBD1 (5 bases). Germline values: CDR1 SQVTM, CDR2 ANQGSEA. The CDR3 sequence is 13 residues long. Trimming removed 2 bases from V and 5 bases from J, with 9 bases in between. CDR3 nucleotides: TGCAGCGTTGAATCGACAGAAACCGGGGAGCTGTTTTTT. Its protein product is CSVESTETGELFF.

The sample holds many counts of this clonotype. The J gene is TRBJ1-1, the V gene TRBV2; D is unresolved. V dropped 7 bases and J dropped 1 base, with 10 bases sitting between them. This CDR3 is built from 13 residues. CDR1 SNHLY and CDR2 FYNNEI come from the germline V gene. CDR3 in amino acids: CASIRTENTEAFF. CDR3 bases: TGTGCCAGCATTCGGACGGAGAACACTGAAGCTTTCTTT.

The chain combines TRBV12-3 or TRBV12-4 with TRBJ1-3; a weak D match, TRBD1 (6 bases). V gave up 7 bases and J gave up 4 bases, with 23 bases separating them. The CDR3 loop spans 17 amino acids. The CDR3 bases are TGTGCCAGCACCCCTCGGATCGCACAGGGCTCCGGAAACACCATATATTTT. Translating it yields CASTPRIAQGSGNTIYF.

This clonotype has more than one count but fewer than ten. The gene calls are TRBV28 and TRBJ1-5, with D tentatively TRBD1 (5 bases). This CDR3 has 16 residues. Germline V lookup: CDR1 MDHEN, CDR2 SYDVKM. Trimming left V 7 bases short and J 8 bases short, with 24 bases between. CDR3 coding DNA: TGTGCCAGCATCCTTAGGGCCCGTCAGGGTACGGAGCCCCAGCATTTT. The encoded protein is CASILRARQGTEPQHF.

The table lists this clonotype with a few counts. The chain couples TRBV27 to TRBJ2-7, with TRBD2 matching 12 bases. Germline CDR1 and CDR2: MNHEY and SMNVEV (reference sequence). This CDR3 has 17 amino acids. V shed 5 bases and J 6 bases; nucleotides not matched to a gene: 14. DNA for the CDR3: TGTGCCAGCAGTCCGCGACTAGCGGGAGTTTCCGGGGGCGAGCAGTACTTC. Its translation is CASSPRLAGVSGGEQYF.

V and J are TRBV7-9 and TRBJ1-5; D remains unclear. V lost 6 bases, J lost 5 bases, and 14 bases lay in between. Germline V gives CDR1 SEHNR, CDR2 FQNEAQ (reference sequence). CDR3 length: 14 amino acids. CDR3 in amino acids: CASSPGLGDQPQHF. The CDR3 DNA sequence: TGTGCCAGCAGTCCCGGCCTCGGGGATCAGCCCCAGCATTTT.

The rearrangement links TRBV29-1 to TRBJ1-1; D remains unclear. Trimming removed 4 bases from V and 1 base from J, with 7 bases in between. CDR1 is SQVTM, CDR2 ANQGSEA, per germline. The CDR3 extends over 12 amino acids. The CDR3, as DNA: TGCAGCGTTGTAGCAGGGAACACTGAAGCTTTCTTT. Translation gives CSVVAGNTEAFF. Based on the CDR3 plus reference TRBV29-1 and TRBJ1-1, the full variable domain is SAVISQKPSRDICQRGTSLTIQCQVDSQVTMMFWYRQQPGQSLTLIATANQGSEATYESGFVIDKFPISRPNLTFSTLTVSNMSPEDSSIYLCSVVAGNTEAFFGQGTRLTVV.

This clonotype was counted a few times. This rearrangement joins TRBV30 to TRBJ2-7; 9 nucleotides align to TRBD1. Germline CDR1 reads GTSNPN; CDR2 reads SVGIG (reference sequence). The CDR3 sequence is 14 residues long. V lost 4 bases, J lost 0 bases, and 4 bases stayed unmatched. The CDR3 loop is CAWNRGLDSYEQYF. The DNA of the CDR3 is TGTGCCTGGAACAGGGGGCTCGACTCCTACGAGCAGTACTTC.

V and J are TRBV5-1 and TRBJ1-1, with 9 nucleotides matching TRBD1. The V gene's germline CDR1 is SGHRS and CDR2 YFSETQ. CDR3 length: 18 residues. With 0 bases clipped from V and 3 bases from J, the junction kept 12 bases outside the gene matches. The CDR3 sequence is CASSLVFGTGREDTEAFF. DNA for the CDR3: TGCGCCAGCAGCTTGGTGTTCGGGACAGGGAGGGAGGACACTGAAGCTTTCTTT.